The next 6 T cell receptor beta chains were all read from a single sample in a study of cytomegalovirus exposure and HLA in healthy donors. The primer mix had 60 Vbeta and 13 Jbeta primers. Only in-frame clones appear in the TCRdb table, and some are missing; sequencing was by immunoSEQ multiplex PCR. The sample shows about 82,000 clones, approximately 80% of them seen only once. The sample taken for sequencing was PBMCs. The source of these receptors is a man aged 50-59 years in good health and CMV-seronegative.

The gene calls are TRBV5-6 and TRBJ1-1, with D perhaps matching TRBD1 (5 bases). V dropped 0 bases and J dropped 4 bases, with 10 bases sitting between them. CDR1 SGHDT and CDR2 YYEEEE come from the germline V gene. CDR3 length: 14 residues. In nucleotides, the CDR3 is TGTGCCAGCAGCTTGGTTGGGGGGGTCACTGAAGCTTTCTTT. This translates into CASSLVGGVTEAFF. Supplemented by reference TRBV5-6 and TRBJ1-1, the full variable domain reads DAGVTQSPTHLIKTRGQQVTLRCSPKSGHDTVSWYQQALGQGPQFIFQYYEEEERQRGNFPDRFSGHQFPNYSSELNVNALLLGDSALYLCASSLVGGVTEAFFGQGTRLTVV.

This sequence joins TRBV7-2 and TRBJ2-7; 10 nucleotides match TRBD2. The V gene end was trimmed by 5 bases and the J gene end by 3 bases; junction bases not matched to a gene: 10. The CDR3 covers 16 residues. Germline CDR1 SGHTA, CDR2 FQGNSA. The CDR3 region is CASSSSLASGGYEQYF. Written as DNA, the CDR3 is TGTGCCAGCAGCAGCAGTTTGGCTAGCGGGGGCTACGAGCAGTACTTC. The variable domain in full, completed from reference TRBV7-2 and TRBJ2-7, reads GAGVSQSPSNKVTEKGKDVELRCDPISGHTALYWYRQSLGQGLEFLIYFQGNSAPDKSGLPSDRFSAERTGGSVSTLTIQRTQQEDSAVYLCASSSSLASGGYEQYFGPGTRLTVT.

The gene calls are TRBV6-1 and TRBJ1-2; D is possibly TRBD1 (5 bases). CDR3 length equals 12 residues. The germline CDR1 and CDR2 sequences are MNHNS and SASEGT. V lost 8 bases and J 6 bases, leaving 13 bases between the germline ends. This chain's CDR3 is CASGGRSHGYTF. The DNA for the CDR3 is TGTGCCAGCGGGGGGAGGTCGCATGGCTACACCTTC.

Only a few counts were recorded for this clone. The chain uses TRBV6-6 and TRBJ1-5, with 9 bases that match TRBD1. This CDR3 is 11 amino acids long. The V gene's germline CDR1 is MNHNY and CDR2 SVGAGI (reference sequence). V was clipped by 10 bases and J by 11 bases; unmatched bases: 6. The CDR3 spells CATGTGRTQHF. The CDR3 bases are TGTGCCACCGGGACAGGGAGAACCCAGCATTTT.

The V call is TRBV6-1, the J call TRBJ1-2, with D unresolved. Trimming removed 1 base from V and 8 bases from J, with 11 bases in between. The germline V gene encodes CDR1 MNHNS and CDR2 SASEGT. The CDR3 spans 13 residues. The CDR3: CASSEGGLGGYTF. The CDR3 DNA reads TGTGCCAGCAGTGAAGGTGGGCTTGGGGGCTACACCTTC.

This sequence joins TRBV11-3 and TRBJ1-2; D unclear. Germline CDR1 SGHNT, CDR2 YENEEA. V lost 1 base and J lost 6, with 15 bases in between. The CDR3 has 15 amino acids. The CDR3 DNA sequence: TGTGCCAGCAGCTTAGTGGCGCTCCCCGCGGATGGCTACACCTTC. Its protein is CASSLVALPADGYTF.